This paragraph covers one TCR beta chain sequence. Its cognate antigen is unknown. The sample originates from a study of CD8 T cells in ankylosing spondylitis. Quantitative barcoded 5'-RACE was used to prepare TCR beta libraries. TCRdb passed the 5' RACE reads through MiXCR, listing each CDR3 protein once. Found here are roughly 670,000 distinct CDR3 sequences, roughly 19% of them singletons; the top ten hold under 20%. Trimming removed 3 bases at V and 6 bases at J, with 15 bases between. CDR1 SGHRS and CDR2 YFSETQ come from the germline V gene. CDR3 length: 15 amino acids. General study results and limits: Prior literature has documented some motif variants in synovial fluid and blood from reactive arthritis. The study identified a TCR beta motif of eight highly homologous variants that appeared characteristic of ankylosing spondylitis blood. Those disease-linked clones were CD8+; they were also relatively rare in peripheral blood. Disease-linked clones reportedly showed significant enrichment in matched ankylosing spondylitis synovial fluid.

The genes are TRBV5-1 and TRBJ2-2; D may match TRBD1 or TRBD2 (5 bases each). This clonotype was obtained from a male donor with ankylosing spondylitis. Sequencing input: blood, either unsorted or a sorted T cell fraction (not recorded which). As DNA, the CDR3 is TGCGCCAGCAGCTCGGGACCCCAGGGCTCCGGGGAGCTGTTTTTT. Its translation: CASSSGPQGSGELFF.